The next 2 T cell receptor beta chains were all read from a single sample in a study of T cells in Graves' hyperthyroidism and ophthalmopathy. TCR beta CDR3 regions were amplified from RNA transcripts. The HTBI primer set drove a first-round RT-PCR of the TCR CDR3. Each CDR3 protein gets one entry after TCRdb re-called the multiplex PCR reads with MiXCR. The sample consists of 250,000 to 300,000 distinct CDR3 sequences, roughly 15% of them appearing once. Input material: blood. The receptor source for this set is a woman aged 50 to 65 with Graves' hyperthyroidism that later progressed to Graves' ophthalmopathy.

This clonotype was counted only a few times. V is TRBV9 and J is TRBJ1-2; D is uncertain. V lost 3 bases and J lost 0, with 12 bases in between. Germline lookup yields CDR1 SGDLS and CDR2 YYNGEE. The CDR3 is made up of 15 amino acids. This chain's CDR3 is CASSASTLANYGYTF. The CDR3 region has the DNA TGTGCCAGCAGCGCTTCGACGCTTGCTAACTATGGCTACACCTTC. Together with reference TRBV9 and TRBJ1-2, the CDR3 gives the full variable domain: DSGVTQTPKHLITATGQRVTLRCSPRSGDLSVYWYQQSLDQGLQFLIQYYNGEERAKGNILERFSAQQFPDLHSELNLSSLELGDSALYFCASSASTLANYGYTFGSGTRLTVV.

This clonotype was seen only a few times. The chain joins TRBV25-1 to TRBJ1-2, with D possibly TRBD1 on 5 matching bases. This CDR3 has 16 residues. V lost 2 bases and J 4 bases, leaving 17 bases between the germline ends. Germline V CDR1 and CDR2: MGHDK, SYGVNS. CDR3 residues: CASSETGGPPLYGYTF. CDR3 DNA: TGTGCCAGCAGTGAAACCGGGGGTCCCCCCCTCTATGGCTACACCTTC.